Presented here are 17 T cell receptor beta chains from one specimen sequenced in a study of blood T cell repertoires in COVID-19. Here immunoSEQ multiplex PCR was the method, and the copy in TCRdb shows in-frame clones only, minus some. The table records a few hundred thousand clones, 80% to 90% of them present only once. The sample consisted of peripheral blood. The origin of the receptors is a woman in her 70s with acute or convalescent COVID-19.

This sequence joins TRBV11-2 and TRBJ1-1; D may be TRBD1 (6 bases). Germline V CDR1 and CDR2: SGHAT, FQNNGV. Trimming stripped 0 bases from V and 2 bases from J, with 16 bases between. The CDR3 sequence is 17 residues long. The CDR3 coding sequence is TGTGCCAGCAGCTTAGAGGGTCTCGGACAGTATAACACTGAAGCTTTCTTT. Protein: CASSLEGLGQYNTEAFF.

This clone came up a few times. The V gene is TRBV3-1 (or the pseudogene TRBV3-2), the J gene TRBJ1-1, with 8 bases lining up with TRBD1. This CDR3 is built from 15 residues. Per germline, CDR1 LGHDT and CDR2 YNNKEL (reference sequence). V lost 4 bases, J lost 4 bases, and 8 bases stayed unmatched. CDR3: CASSRWTGSGTEAFF. The CDR3 nucleotides are TGTGCCAGCAGCCGTTGGACAGGGTCGGGCACTGAAGCTTTCTTT.

The V call is TRBV2, the J call TRBJ2-3; the D gene is possibly TRBD1 (5 bases). V shed 8 bases and J shed 2 bases, with 11 bases lying between them. The CDR3 runs 13 residues. The germline CDR1 and CDR2 sequences are SNHLY and FYNNEI. The CDR3 DNA reads TGTGCCAGCCTTCAGACAGACACAGATACGCAGTATTTT. Translated, it gives CASLQTDTDTQYF. Combining the CDR3 with reference TRBV2 and TRBJ2-3 gives the whole variable domain EPEVTQTPSHQVTQMGQEVILRCVPISNHLYFYWYRQILGQKVEFLVSFYNNEISEKSEIFDDQFSVERPDGSNFTLKIRSTKLEDSAMYFCASLQTDTDTQYFGPGTRLTVL.

In this sample, this clone turned up once. The CDR3 loop reads CASSGGGLTFYEQYF. DNA of the CDR3: TGTGCCAGCAGCGGGGGAGGCCTCACATTTTACGAGCAGTACTTC. This chain joins TRBV2 and TRBJ2-7, with D tentatively TRBD2 (6 bases). The CDR3 runs to 15 residues. Germline CDR1 is SNHLY and CDR2 is FYNNEI. With 6 bases removed from V and 4 bases from J, the gap between germline ends came to 19 bases. The full variable domain, with the rest looked up from reference TRBV2 and TRBJ2-7, is EPEVTQTPSHQVTQMGQEVILRCVPISNHLYFYWYRQILGQKVEFLVSFYNNEISEKSEIFDDQFSVERPDGSNFTLKIRSTKLEDSAMYFCASSGGGLTFYEQYFGPGTRLTVT.

The V gene is TRBV19, the J gene TRBJ2-1, with 7 bases lining up with TRBD1. CDR3 length: 15 amino acids. Trimming removed 3 bases from V and 8 bases from J; junction bases left unmatched: 10. Germline CDR1 LNHDA, CDR2 SQIVND (reference sequence). Here the CDR3 reads CASSMDRLSFDEQFF. In nucleotides, the CDR3 is TGTGCCAGTAGTATGGACAGGCTCAGTTTTGATGAGCAGTTCTTC. The full variable domain, completed using reference TRBV19 and TRBJ2-1, is DGGITQSPKYLFRKEGQNVTLSCEQNLNHDAMYWYRQDPGQGLRLIYYSQIVNDFQKGDIAEGYSVSREKKESFPLTVTSAQKNPTAFYLCASSMDRLSFDEQFFGPGTRLTVL.

The CDR3 region has the DNA TGTGCCAGCAGCCAAGATGACAGGGTGGAAGCTTTCTTT. It specifies CASSQDDRVEAFF. The chain combines TRBV3-1 (or the pseudogene TRBV3-2) with TRBJ1-1; the match to TRBD1 covers 7 bases. Germline-derived CDR1 and CDR2 are LGHDT and YNNKEL (reference sequence). V was pared by 0 bases and J by 8 bases, with 3 bases of the junction left unmatched. This CDR3 is built from 13 residues.

The chain couples TRBV7-2 to TRBJ1-1; TRBD1 is a possible D gene (5 bases). CDR3 size: 12 residues. Germline V gene sequence: CDR1 SGHTA, CDR2 FQGNSA. The germline V and J ends were trimmed by 2 bases and 9 bases, with 10 bases remaining between them. CDR3 amino acids: CASSLSGLQAFF. The CDR3 DNA reads TGTGCCAGCAGCTTATCAGGGCTTCAAGCTTTCTTT.

The rearrangement uses TRBV5-1 and TRBJ1-3, with D uncertain. The CDR3 sequence is 13 residues long. With 0 bases removed from V and 2 bases from J, the gap between germline ends came to 3 bases. Germline V lookup: CDR1 SGHRS, CDR2 YFSETQ. In DNA, the CDR3 is TGCGCCAGCAGCTTGGCAGCTGGAAACACCATATATTTT. Translated, it gives CASSLAAGNTIYF.

The chain combines TRBV10-3 with TRBJ2-7; TRBD1 agrees at 10 bases. CDR3 length: 14 residues. V lost 4 bases to trimming and J lost 4 bases; unmatched junction nucleotides: 4. Looked up from germline, CDR1 is ENHRY and CDR2 is SYGVKD. For the CDR3, the DNA is TGTGCCATCAGTGGACAGGGGGCAATATACGAGCAGTACTTC. This codes for CAISGQGAIYEQYF.

The gene calls are TRBV11-2 and TRBJ2-1; the match to TRBD2 covers 9 bases. Looked up from germline, CDR1 is SGHAT and CDR2 is FQNNGV. V shed 1 base and J 0 bases; nucleotides not matched to a gene: 10. The CDR3 runs 19 residues. In DNA, the CDR3 is TGTGCCAGCAGCTTAGTTTCCTCCTTGACTAGCGGCTCCTACAATGAGCAGTTCTTC. Translation gives CASSLVSSLTSGSYNEQFF.

The chain has TRBV4-1 and TRBJ2-3, with TRBD2 identical over 10 bases. Germline CDR1 is MGHRA and CDR2 is YSYEKL. There are 16 residues in the CDR3. Trimming cost V 4 bases and J 6 bases; bases outside gene matches: 10. The CDR3 region has the DNA TGCGCCAGCAGCCTTAGCGGGGGGCTGGGGGCGGATACGCAGTATTTT. This encodes CASSLSGGLGADTQYF.

The chain employs TRBV19 and TRBJ1-2; no clear D. Germline CDR1 is LNHDA and CDR2 is SQIVND (reference sequence). CDR3 length equals 14 residues. V lost 5 bases and J lost 4, with 14 bases in between. CDR3 sequence (DNA): TGTGCCAGTAGTCGGAACGGGAACTTCTATGGCTACACCTTC. Translated, it gives CASSRNGNFYGYTF.

This chain links TRBV24-1 with TRBJ1-2; D is perhaps TRBD1 (6 bases). CDR1 KGHDR and CDR2 SFDVKD come from the germline V gene. Trimming shortened V by 4 bases and J by 4 bases, and 6 bases separated the two germline ends. The CDR3 extends over 12 amino acids. In DNA, the CDR3 is TGTGCCACCAGTGAACAGGGCTATGGCTACACCTTC. Encoded protein: CATSEQGYGYTF.

The gene calls are TRBV2 and TRBJ1-2; 7 nucleotides match TRBD1. The CDR3 totals 13 residues. Germline CDR1 reads SNHLY; CDR2 reads FYNNEI. Trimming took 4 bases from V and 8 from J; bases not matched to a gene: 7. Here the CDR3 reads CASSVDRVTGYTF. The CDR3 DNA follows: TGTGCCAGCAGTGTCGACAGGGTCACGGGCTACACCTTC.

Turning to this clone: The junction does not match germline at one end; this may be a read error. The genes are TRBV14 and TRBJ2-7; TRBD1 matches at 7 bases. Germline V gene lookup returns CDR1 SGHDN and CDR2 FVKESK. The CDR3 consists of 12 residues. CDR3: CASSQSTGVVHF. The CDR3, as DNA: TGTGCCAGCAGCCAGTCCACAGGGGTGGTGCACTTC.

V is TRBV6-5 and J is TRBJ2-5; 9 bases align to TRBD1. There are 14 residues in the CDR3. Germline loops: CDR1 MNHEY, CDR2 SVGAGI. V shed 6 bases and J 1 base; nucleotides not matched to a gene: 3. CDR3 sequence reads: CASRTGGSQETQYF. CDR3 bases: TGTGCCAGCAGGACAGGGGGATCCCAAGAGACCCAGTACTTC.

The genes are TRBV5-8 and TRBJ2-2; TRBD1 is a possible D gene (6 bases). V was clipped by 4 bases and J by 6 bases, with 13 bases between them. The CDR3 has 14 amino acids. The germline CDR1 and CDR2 sequences are SGHTS and YDEGEE. Here the CDR3 DNA reads TGTGCCAGCAGCCCGGGACCAGGGGCCGGGGAGCTGTTTTTT. Residues: CASSPGPGAGELFF.